A selection of T cell receptor beta chains follows, all from one sample in a study of neurological immune-mediated disorders. TCRdb recomputed calls from the 5' RACE reads with MiXCR, one row per CDR3 protein. The data show around 33,000 distinct CDR3 sequences, roughly 25% seen once. The sequencing sample was made of CD4+ T cells from blood. The receptors shown here come from a man aged 50-60 years with HTLV-1-associated myelopathy (HAM/TSP). Each CDR3 is given with its conserved first and last residue. A D gene is named only where the DNA matches it firmly. The size field is filled for only some rows; it gives once, few, many or a size class.

V	D	J	size	length	DNA	CDR3
TRBV24-1	TRBD2	TRBJ2-1	medium-sized	13	TGTGCCACCAGTGAGGGGACTAGGGGGAGGCAGTTCTTC	CATSEGTRGRQFF
TRBV9	.	TRBJ1-2	many	13	TGTGCCAGCAATGATACAGGGAGGTATGGCTACACCTTC	CASNDTGRYGYTF
TRBV12-3/TRBV12-4	.	TRBJ1-2	many	13	TGTGCCAGCAGGACCACAGCAAACTATGGCTACACCTTC	CASRTTANYGYTF
TRBV20-1	.	TRBJ1-1	many	11	TGCAGTGCTATGGGGAACACTGAAGCTTTCTTT	CSAMGNTEAFF
TRBV2	.	TRBJ2-3	many	16	TGTGCCAGCAGCGCCCGAAGATCAGGCGGATCAGATACGCAGTATTTT	CASSARRSGGSDTQYF
TRBV10-3	.	TRBJ2-3	many	15	TGTGCCATCAGTGAGAATCACAGGGCCACAGATACGCAGTATTTT	CAISENHRATDTQYF
TRBV18	.	TRBJ1-6	few	13	TGTGCCAGCTCACTCGGGACAATTTCACCCCTCCACTTT	CASSLGTISPLHF
TRBV9	TRBD1	TRBJ1-3	.	17	TGTGCCAGCAGCCCGGGGGCTGGGCAGGGGGCTGGACACACCATATATTTT	CASSPGAGQGAGHTIYF
TRBV5-5	.	TRBJ1-1	.	16	TGTGCCAGCAGCTTGGATCTCGACAGATTCTTCACTGAAGCTTTCTTT	CASSLDLDRFFTEAFF
TRBV20-1	TRBD1	TRBJ1-5	once	13	TGCAGTGCTTCGACAGGGCTTGGTCAGCCCCAGCATTTT	CSASTGLGQPQHF
TRBV5-1	TRBD1	TRBJ1-1	many	14	TGCGCCAGCAGCGCGACCGGGACAGGGGACGGAGCTTTCTTT	CASSATGTGDGAFF
TRBV25-1	TRBD1	TRBJ1-2	many	14	TGTGCCAGCATTGGACAGGGACGCACCTATGGCTACACCTTC	CASIGQGRTYGYTF
TRBV7-2	.	TRBJ1-5	many	14	TGTGCCAGCAGCTCGGCCGGGGGGAATCAGCCCCAGCATTTT	CASSSAGGNQPQHF
TRBV12-3/TRBV12-4	.	TRBJ2-6	.	14	TGTGCCAGTAGCTCGGGCTCTGGGGCCAACGTCCTGACTTTC	CASSSGSGANVLTF
TRBV5-1	TRBD1	TRBJ1-1	.	15	TGCGCCAGCAGCTTAACAGGGGGCCGGAACACTGAAGCTTTCTTT	CASSLTGGRNTEAFF
TRBV7-9	.	TRBJ1-1	many	16	TGTGCCAGCAGCTTAGGGTCGAGAAGGCCGAACACTGAAGCTTTCTTT	CASSLGSRRPNTEAFF
TRBV6-5	TRBD1	TRBJ1-1	.	14	TGTGCCAGCAAAGAACAGGGGGCGGTCACTGAAGCTTTCTTT	CASKEQGAVTEAFF
TRBV10-2	.	TRBJ1-1	once	14	TGCGCCAGCAGTGAGAGGGTGATGAACACTGAAGCTTTCTTT	CASSERVMNTEAFF
TRBV5-1	.	TRBJ1-1	many	13	TGCGCCAGCAGCCCAGGACAGAAAACTGAAGCTTTCTTT	CASSPGQKTEAFF
TRBV10-3	.	TRBJ2-1	.	16	TGTGCCACCTCTCTTTTATACGATAGCTCCTACAATGAGCAGTTCTTC	CATSLLYDSSYNEQFF
TRBV14	.	TRBJ2-1	.	12	TGTGCCAGCAGCCAAGGGGGCCTGTTCCAGTTCTTC	CASSQGGLFQFF
TRBV2	.	TRBJ1-1	many	12	TGTGCCAGCCGGGGCGAGAACACTGAAGCTTTCTTT	CASRGENTEAFF
TRBV5-1	.	TRBJ2-3	few	14	TGCGCCAGCAGCTTGACCGGGGTTAGAGATACGCAGTATTTT	CASSLTGVRDTQYF
TRBV9	.	TRBJ2-5	many	13	TGTGCCAGCAGCGATACTAGTTTAGCGACCCAGTACTTC	CASSDTSLATQYF
TRBV18	.	TRBJ1-1	many	16	TGTGCCAGCTCACCGGGGGGGTCCCTCTTTGGCACTGAAGCTTTCTTT	CASSPGGSLFGTEAFF
TRBV5-1	TRBD2	TRBJ2-3	many	17	TGCGCCAGCAGCACTGGGACTAGCGGGTCCCGCACAGATACGCAGTATTTT	CASSTGTSGSRTDTQYF
TRBV27	.	TRBJ2-2	.	15	TGTGCCAGCACAATGGGCCTGGGACCCACCGGGGAGCTGTTTTTT	CASTMGLGPTGELFF
TRBV7-2	.	TRBJ1-2	many	18	TGTGCCAGCAGCTGGTTGGGGGGTCCAATGGGAGCTAACTATGGCTACACCTTC	CASSWLGGPMGANYGYTF
TRBV20-1	.	TRBJ2-4	many	18	TGCAGTGCTCCGCCGGGGGCGACCGTTGGTGCGGCCAAAAACATTCAGTACTTC	CSAPPGATVGAAKNIQYF
TRBV6-2/TRBV6-3	.	TRBJ1-1	many	12	TGTGCCAGCTCGGAGGGTCGGGAGGAAGCTTTCTTT	CASSEGREEAFF
TRBV5-1	.	TRBJ1-5	few	14	TGCGCCAGCAGCTTTGACAGCCAGAATCAGCCCCAGCATTTT	CASSFDSQNQPQHF
TRBV19	.	TRBJ1-2	many	13	TGTGCCAGTAGTCCCAGCGCTAACTATGGCTACACCTTC	CASSPSANYGYTF
TRBV5-5	.	TRBJ1-2	many	12	TGTGCCAGCAGTACAGCTAACTATGGCTACACCTTC	CASSTANYGYTF
TRBV11-2	TRBD1	TRBJ1-2	many	17	TGTGCCAGCAGCGCCGGGACAGGGGTTTCCCATAACTATGGCTACACCTTC	CASSAGTGVSHNYGYTF
TRBV20-1	TRBD2	TRBJ2-1	many	19	TGCAGTGCTAGAGGACTGGGACTAGCACCTGGTGGGTCCTACAATGAGCAGTTCTTC	CSARGLGLAPGGSYNEQFF
TRBV5-1	TRBD1	TRBJ1-1	many	15	TGCGCCAGCAGCGGGGGACAGCGACAGGGAACTGAAGCTTTCTTT	CASSGGQRQGTEAFF
TRBV20-1	TRBD2	TRBJ2-5	many	14	TGCAGTGCTCCCGCGTCGGGACTAGACGGGACCCAGTACTTC	CSAPASGLDGTQYF
TRBV5-5	TRBD2	TRBJ2-5	.	15	TGTGACAGCAGCTTTGTTGCTAGCGGGAAAGAGACACAGTACTTC	CDSSFVASGKETQYF
TRBV9	.	TRBJ1-1	medium-sized	14	TGTGCCAGCAGCGCCCAGTCCTTCAACACTGAAGCTTTCTTT	CASSAQSFNTEAFF
TRBV5-1	TRBD1	TRBJ1-4	few	14	TGCGCCAGCAGCCGGGACAGGGGTAATGAAAAACTGTTTTTT	CASSRDRGNEKLFF
TRBV19	TRBD1	TRBJ2-2	.	16	TGTGCCAGTAGTGATCGGACAGGGCGCGACACCGGGGAGCTGTTTTTT	CASSDRTGRDTGELFF
TRBV5-1	.	TRBJ1-2	.	13	TGCGCCAGCAGCCCCGAAACTAACTATGGCTACACCTTC	CASSPETNYGYTF
TRBV18	.	TRBJ2-5	.	13	TGTGCCAGCTCACGGGCGGGCAAAGAGACCCAGTACTTC	CASSRAGKETQYF
TRBV20-1	TRBD1	TRBJ2-7	few	13	TGCAGTGCTAATGACAGGGGAGTGGGGGAGCAGTACTTC	CSANDRGVGEQYF